A selection of T cell receptor beta chains follows, all from one sample in a study of blood T cell repertoires in COVID-19. Using immunoSEQ multiplex PCR, the repertoire was profiled, and TCRdb retains in-frame clones only, with some absent. The sample records some 160,000 clones, about 80% being singletons. Sequencing was carried out using PBMCs or T cells enriched from blood (not recorded which). The receptors were sampled from a woman in her sixties or seventies who had recovered from COVID-19. CDR3s include the opening cysteine and the closing phenylalanine or tryptophan. D genes are given only for firm matches. The size of a clone is reported for some rows only, either as once, few or many, or as a class for expanded clones.

clone size: -
D gene: TRBD2
J gene: TRBJ2-4
V gene: TRBV27
CDR3 DNA: TGTGCCAGCAGTAGGCTAGCGGATATAGCCAAAAACATTCAGTACTTC
CDR3 protein: CASSRLADIAKNIQYF

clone size: -
D gene: -
J gene: TRBJ1-1
V gene: TRBV25-1
CDR3 DNA: TGTGCCAGCAGTGAACGGGGGTACCCTGAAGCTTTCTTT
CDR3 protein: CASSERGYPEAFF

clone size: -
D gene: TRBD1
J gene: TRBJ1-2
V gene: TRBV6-5
CDR3 DNA: TGTGCCAGCAGGAGACAGGGTAGATATGGCTACACCTTC
CDR3 protein: CASRRQGRYGYTF

clone size: few
D gene: TRBD1
J gene: TRBJ1-1
V gene: TRBV5-4
CDR3 DNA: TGTGCCAGCAGCAGTTGGACAGGTAGGGAAGCTTTCTTT
CDR3 protein: CASSSWTGREAFF

clone size: -
D gene: TRBD1
J gene: TRBJ2-1
V gene: TRBV11-3
CDR3 DNA: TGTGCCAGCAGCCCGCGACAGGGTCAGGATGAGCAGTTCTTC
CDR3 protein: CASSPRQGQDEQFF

clone size: -
D gene: -
J gene: TRBJ1-1
V gene: TRBV24-1
CDR3 DNA: TGTGCCACCAGTACAGAGAACACTGAAGCTTTCTTT
CDR3 protein: CATSTENTEAFF

clone size: -
D gene: TRBD2
J gene: TRBJ2-5
V gene: TRBV6-5
CDR3 DNA: TGTGCCAGCAGCAACCGGGGGGGGGCGGAGACCCAGTACTTC
CDR3 protein: CASSNRGGAETQYF

clone size: -
D gene: -
J gene: TRBJ1-4
V gene: TRBV5-5
CDR3 DNA: TGTGCCAGCAGCTTGTTCCCTGAGCTTACAACTAATGAAAAACTGTTTTTT
CDR3 protein: CASSLFPELTTNEKLFF

clone size: -
D gene: TRBD2
J gene: TRBJ2-1
V gene: TRBV6-5
CDR3 DNA: TGTGCCACAGGGACTAGCCCGGGTAATGAGCAGTTCTTC
CDR3 protein: CATGTSPGNEQFF

clone size: once
D gene: -
J gene: TRBJ1-5
V gene: TRBV7-2
CDR3 DNA: TGTGCCAGCAGCTTAGAGTTAGGGGGCAATCAGCCCCAGCATTTT
CDR3 protein: CASSLELGGNQPQHF

clone size: -
D gene: -
J gene: TRBJ1-1
V gene: TRBV2
CDR3 DNA: TGTGCCAGCAGTGTAATAGGGGCCGGCACTGAAGCTTTCTTT
CDR3 protein: CASSVIGAGTEAFF

clone size: -
D gene: -
J gene: TRBJ2-3
V gene: TRBV19
CDR3 DNA: TGTGCCAGTAGAGCAGGGTACTCCGCTACAGATACGCAGTATTTT
CDR3 protein: CASRAGYSATDTQYF

clone size: -
D gene: -
J gene: TRBJ1-5
V gene: TRBV7-9
CDR3 DNA: TGTGCCAGCAGCTTAAATATGGCAGTGAGCAATCAGCCCCAGCATTTT
CDR3 protein: CASSLNMAVSNQPQHF

clone size: -
D gene: -
J gene: TRBJ2-7
V gene: TRBV24-1
CDR3 DNA: TGTGCCACCAGTGATCGAGACTACTACGAGCAGTACTTC
CDR3 protein: CATSDRDYYEQYF

clone size: few
D gene: -
J gene: TRBJ1-5
V gene: TRBV2
CDR3 DNA: TGTGCCAGCAAGGGGGTTCGGGGCGAAGGGCAGCCCCAGCATTTT
CDR3 protein: CASKGVRGEGQPQHF

clone size: -
D gene: -
J gene: TRBJ1-1
V gene: TRBV15
CDR3 DNA: TGTGCCACCAGCAGAGGCAGGGTATCGCGCACTGAAGCTTTCTTT
CDR3 protein: CATSRGRVSRTEAFF

clone size: -
D gene: -
J gene: TRBJ2-5
V gene: TRBV18
CDR3 DNA: TGTGCCAGGAGTAAGGGGGGGTCCGAGACCCAGTACTTC
CDR3 protein: CARSKGGSETQYF

clone size: -
D gene: TRBD2
J gene: TRBJ2-1
V gene: TRBV24-1
CDR3 DNA: TGTGCCACCAGTGAGTCTAGCGGGGGGAATTCCAATGAGCAGTTCTTC
CDR3 protein: CATSESSGGNSNEQFF

clone size: -
D gene: -
J gene: TRBJ2-7
V gene: TRBV19
CDR3 DNA: TGTGCCAGTAGTAGCCCTGATACAGGGAAAATCCACGAGCAGTACTTC
CDR3 protein: CASSSPDTGKIHEQYF

clone size: few
D gene: -
J gene: TRBJ2-1
V gene: TRBV24-1
CDR3 DNA: TGTGCCACCAGTGTGGGGAGCGGGCACTACAATGAGCAGTTCTTC
CDR3 protein: CATSVGSGHYNEQFF

clone size: -
D gene: TRBD1
J gene: TRBJ2-7
V gene: TRBV2
CDR3 DNA: TGTGCCATCCTCCTGTTTGGGACAGGGTCCTACGAGCAGTACTTC
CDR3 protein: CAILLFGTGSYEQYF

clone size: -
D gene: TRBD1
J gene: TRBJ1-3
V gene: TRBV2
CDR3 DNA: TGTGCCAGCAGTTTGGACAGGGCTGGAAACACCATATATTTT
CDR3 protein: CASSLDRAGNTIYF

clone size: -
D gene: -
J gene: TRBJ1-1
V gene: TRBV5-1
CDR3 DNA: TGCGCCAGCAGGCTAGGTGGTACTGAAGCTTTCTTT
CDR3 protein: CASRLGGTEAFF

clone size: -
D gene: -
J gene: TRBJ1-2
V gene: TRBV7-2
CDR3 DNA: TGTGCCAGCAGCTTATCTCCCGACAGGCGCGCTAACTATGGCTACACCTTC
CDR3 protein: CASSLSPDRRANYGYTF